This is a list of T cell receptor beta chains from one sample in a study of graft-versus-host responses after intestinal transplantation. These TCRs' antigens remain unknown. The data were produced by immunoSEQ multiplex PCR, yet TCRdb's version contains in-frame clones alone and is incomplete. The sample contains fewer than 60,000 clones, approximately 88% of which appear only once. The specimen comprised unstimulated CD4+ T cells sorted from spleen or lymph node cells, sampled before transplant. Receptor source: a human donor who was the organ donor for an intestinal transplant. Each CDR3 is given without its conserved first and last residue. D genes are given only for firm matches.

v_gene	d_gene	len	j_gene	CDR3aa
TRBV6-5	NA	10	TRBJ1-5	ASGDVTQPQH
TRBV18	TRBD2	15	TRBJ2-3	ASSSTGTRALTDTQY
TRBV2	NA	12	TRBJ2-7	ASSEKFLAYEQY
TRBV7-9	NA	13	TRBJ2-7	ASSLARVPHYEQY
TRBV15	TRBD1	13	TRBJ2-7	ATSRDLQGAYEQY
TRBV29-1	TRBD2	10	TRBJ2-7	SVGGTLYEQY
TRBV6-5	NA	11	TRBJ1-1	ASSRQVNTEAF
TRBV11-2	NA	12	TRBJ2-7	ASSFLLTTYEQY
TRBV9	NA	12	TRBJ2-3	ASSDLGYTDTQY
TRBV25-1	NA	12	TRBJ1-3	ASSPTVSGNTIY
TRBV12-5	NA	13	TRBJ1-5	ASGSDGTRNQPQH
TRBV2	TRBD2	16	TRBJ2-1	ASSESLAGGAPYNEQF
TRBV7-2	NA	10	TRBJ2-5	ASSSPLIKQY
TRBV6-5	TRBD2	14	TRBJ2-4	ASSYTSGRAKNIQY
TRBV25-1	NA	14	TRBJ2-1	ASSPHSGTSGNEQF
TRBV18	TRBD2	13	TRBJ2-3	ASSPIGSGTDTQY
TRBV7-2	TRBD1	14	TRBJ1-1	ASSLEGGRLNTEAF
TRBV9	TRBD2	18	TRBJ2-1	ASSVGLPTSGRSSYNEQF
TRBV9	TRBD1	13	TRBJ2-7	ASSVGAGGRNEQY
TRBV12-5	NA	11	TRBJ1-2	ASGLQTNYGYT
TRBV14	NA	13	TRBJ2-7	ASSQVVRGGYEQY
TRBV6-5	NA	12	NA	ASRGTGVLNEQY
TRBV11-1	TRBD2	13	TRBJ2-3	ASSGLAVSTDTQY
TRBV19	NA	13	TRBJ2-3	ASSQLGANTDTQY
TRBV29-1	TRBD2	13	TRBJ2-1	SVDRLAGDDNEQF